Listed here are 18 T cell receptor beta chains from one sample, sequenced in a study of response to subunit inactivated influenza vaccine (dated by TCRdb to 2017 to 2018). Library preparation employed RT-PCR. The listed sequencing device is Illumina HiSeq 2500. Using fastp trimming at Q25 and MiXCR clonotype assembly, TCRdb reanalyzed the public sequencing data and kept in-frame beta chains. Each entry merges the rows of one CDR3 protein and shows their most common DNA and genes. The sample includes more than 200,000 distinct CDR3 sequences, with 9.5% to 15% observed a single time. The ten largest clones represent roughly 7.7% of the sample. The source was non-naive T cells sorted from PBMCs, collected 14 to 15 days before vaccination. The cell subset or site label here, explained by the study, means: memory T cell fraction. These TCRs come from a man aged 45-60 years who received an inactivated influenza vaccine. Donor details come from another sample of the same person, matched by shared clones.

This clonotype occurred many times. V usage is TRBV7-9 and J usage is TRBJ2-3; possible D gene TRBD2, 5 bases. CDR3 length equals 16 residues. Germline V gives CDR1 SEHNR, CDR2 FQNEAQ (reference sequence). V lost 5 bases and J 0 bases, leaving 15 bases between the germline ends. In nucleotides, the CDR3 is TGTGCCAGCAGCCCAGAAGCGGATCCTAGCACAGATACGCAGTATTTT. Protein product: CASSPEADPSTDTQYF.

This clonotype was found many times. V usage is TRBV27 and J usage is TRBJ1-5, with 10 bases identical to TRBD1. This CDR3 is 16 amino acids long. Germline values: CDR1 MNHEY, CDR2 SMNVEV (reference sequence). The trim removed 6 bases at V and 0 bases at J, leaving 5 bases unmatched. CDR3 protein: CASRDRGFYSNQPQHF. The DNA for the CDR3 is TGTGCCAGCAGGGACAGGGGGTTCTATAGCAATCAGCCCCAGCATTTT.

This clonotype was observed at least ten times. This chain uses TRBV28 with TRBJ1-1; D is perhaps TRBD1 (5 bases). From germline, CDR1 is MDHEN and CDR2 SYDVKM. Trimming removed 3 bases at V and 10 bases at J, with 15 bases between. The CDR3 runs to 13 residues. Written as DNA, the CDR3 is TGTGCCAGCAGTTTTGACCTGACAGTGAGAGCTTTCTTT. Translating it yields CASSFDLTVRAFF.

The CDR3 loop reads CASSDRPNYGYTF. CDR3 DNA: TGTGCCAGCAGTGATCGCCCGAACTATGGCTACACCTTC. J is TRBJ1-2 and V is TRBV6-2 or TRBV6-3; no clear D gene. The V gene lost 5 bases and the J gene lost 2 bases, with 9 bases spanning the gap. The CDR3 has 13 amino acids. The germline gives CDR1 MNHEY, CDR2 SVGEGT.

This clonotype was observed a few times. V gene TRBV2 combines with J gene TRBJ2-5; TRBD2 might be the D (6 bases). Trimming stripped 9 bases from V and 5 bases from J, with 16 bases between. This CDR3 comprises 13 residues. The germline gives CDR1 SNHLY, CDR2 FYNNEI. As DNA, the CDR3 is TGTGCCAGTAGGCGGGGAACCGGGGAGACCCAGTACTTC. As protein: CASRRGTGETQYF.

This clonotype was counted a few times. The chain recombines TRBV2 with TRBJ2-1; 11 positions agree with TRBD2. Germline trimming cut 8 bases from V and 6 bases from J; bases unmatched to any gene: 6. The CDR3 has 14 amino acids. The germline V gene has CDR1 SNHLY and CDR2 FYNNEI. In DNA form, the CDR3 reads TGTGCCAGCGGGGGACTAGCGGAGGGCAATGAGCAGTTCTTC. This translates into CASGGLAEGNEQFF. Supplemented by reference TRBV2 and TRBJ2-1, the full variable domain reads EPEVTQTPSHQVTQMGQEVILRCVPISNHLYFYWYRQILGQKVEFLVSFYNNEISEKSEIFDDQFSVERPDGSNFTLKIRSTKLEDSAMYFCASGGLAEGNEQFFGPGTRLTVL.

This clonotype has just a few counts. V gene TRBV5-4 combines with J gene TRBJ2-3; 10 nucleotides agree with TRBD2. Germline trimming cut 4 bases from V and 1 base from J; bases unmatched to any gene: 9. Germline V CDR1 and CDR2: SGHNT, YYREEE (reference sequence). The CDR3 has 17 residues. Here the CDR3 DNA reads TGTGCCAGCAGCCTTATAACAACTAGCGGGGGCACAGATACGCAGTATTTT. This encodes CASSLITTSGGTDTQYF.

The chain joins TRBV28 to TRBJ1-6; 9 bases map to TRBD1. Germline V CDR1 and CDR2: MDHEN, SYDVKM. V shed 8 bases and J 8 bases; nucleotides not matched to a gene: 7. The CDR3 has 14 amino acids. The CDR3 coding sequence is TGTGCCAGCGTTACGGGACAGGGAGATTCACCCCTCCACTTT. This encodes CASVTGQGDSPLHF.

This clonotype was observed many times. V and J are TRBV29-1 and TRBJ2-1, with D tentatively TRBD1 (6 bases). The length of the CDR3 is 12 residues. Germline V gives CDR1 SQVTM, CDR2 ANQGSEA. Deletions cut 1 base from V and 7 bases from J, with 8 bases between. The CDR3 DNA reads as TGCAGCGTTGAAGGAAGGGGGAATGAGCAGTTCTTC. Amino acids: CSVEGRGNEQFF.

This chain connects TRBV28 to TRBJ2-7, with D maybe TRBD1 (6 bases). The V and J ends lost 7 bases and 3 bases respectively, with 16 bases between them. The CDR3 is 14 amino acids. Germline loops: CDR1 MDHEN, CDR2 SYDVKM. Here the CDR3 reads CASKIQTGNYEQYF. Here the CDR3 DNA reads TGTGCCAGCAAAATACAGACAGGAAACTACGAGCAGTACTTC.

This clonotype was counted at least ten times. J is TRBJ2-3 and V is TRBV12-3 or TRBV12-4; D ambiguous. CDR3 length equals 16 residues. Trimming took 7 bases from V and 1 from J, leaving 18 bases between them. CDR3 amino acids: CASTLRTGLGTDTQYF. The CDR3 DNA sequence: TGTGCCAGCACCCTCAGGACCGGTTTGGGCACAGATACGCAGTATTTT.

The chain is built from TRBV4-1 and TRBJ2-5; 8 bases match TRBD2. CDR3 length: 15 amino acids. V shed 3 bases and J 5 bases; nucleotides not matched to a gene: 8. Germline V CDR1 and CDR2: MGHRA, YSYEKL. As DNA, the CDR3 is TGCGCCAGCAGCCAGTCCGGGACTAGGGTGGAGACCCAGTACTTC. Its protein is CASSQSGTRVETQYF.

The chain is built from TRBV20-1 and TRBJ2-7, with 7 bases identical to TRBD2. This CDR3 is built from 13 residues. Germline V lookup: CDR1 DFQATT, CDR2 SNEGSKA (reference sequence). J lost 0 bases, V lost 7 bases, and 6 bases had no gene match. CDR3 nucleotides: TGCAGTGGTAACCGGGACTACTCCTACGAGCAGTACTTC. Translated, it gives CSGNRDYSYEQYF.

The CDR3 DNA reads as TGCGCCAGCAGCTTAGTGACCTCCCCGGCGGCAGATACGCAGTATTTT. It is translated as CASSLVTSPAADTQYF. The chain carries TRBV5-1 and TRBJ2-3; D unclear. CDR1 SGHRS and CDR2 YFSETQ come from the germline V gene. V lost 2 bases and J 4 bases, leaving 17 bases between the germline ends. There are 16 residues in the CDR3.

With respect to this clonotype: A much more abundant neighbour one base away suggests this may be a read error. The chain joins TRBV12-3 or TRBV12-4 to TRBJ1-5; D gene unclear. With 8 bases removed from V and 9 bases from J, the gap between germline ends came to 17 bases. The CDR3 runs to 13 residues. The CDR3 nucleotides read TGTGCCAGCGGAAGAGGGCCCCAACTGCCCCAGCATTTT. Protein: CASGRGPQLPQHF.

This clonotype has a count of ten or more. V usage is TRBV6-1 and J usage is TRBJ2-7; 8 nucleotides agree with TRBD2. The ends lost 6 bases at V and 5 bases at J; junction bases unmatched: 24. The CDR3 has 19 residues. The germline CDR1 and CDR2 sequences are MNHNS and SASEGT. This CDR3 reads CASSAVVAGISFTRDEQYF. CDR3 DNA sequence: TGTGCCAGCAGCGCCGTGGTAGCGGGAATTTCGTTTACAAGAGACGAGCAGTACTTC.

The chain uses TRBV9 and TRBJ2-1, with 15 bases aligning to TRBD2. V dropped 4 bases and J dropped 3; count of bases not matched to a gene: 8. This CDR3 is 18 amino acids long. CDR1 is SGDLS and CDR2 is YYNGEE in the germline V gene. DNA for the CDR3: TGTGCCAGCAGCCCGAGGTTGGGACTAGCGGGGGGCTACAATGAGCAGTTCTTC. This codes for CASSPRLGLAGGYNEQFF.

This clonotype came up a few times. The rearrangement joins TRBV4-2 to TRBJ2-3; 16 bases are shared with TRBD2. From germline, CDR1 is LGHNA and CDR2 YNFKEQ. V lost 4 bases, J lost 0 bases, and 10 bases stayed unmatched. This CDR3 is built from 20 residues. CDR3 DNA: TGTGCCAGCAGCCTGAGGGCCGGGACTAGCGGGGGGGGAAGCACAGATACGCAGTATTTT. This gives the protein CASSLRAGTSGGGSTDTQYF.